Detailed here is one T cell receptor beta chain. This CDR3 comprises 12 residues. Trimming pared 3 bases from V and 8 bases from J, leaving 10 bases between. The germline gives CDR1 MDHEN, CDR2 SYDVKM. Original data processing: For nucleated cells, counts were estimated from reference gene primer amplification. Method: immunoSEQ multiplex PCR; TCRdb's copy keeps in-frame clones and lacks some. V, J and clone size derive from that table, while D and trimming were established from the DNA sequence. The data show approximately 280,000 clones, roughly nine tenths seen once. Among Cohort 3 donors, those recovered had two negative PCRs, clearance, or symptom resolution. The data derive from a study of blood T cell repertoires in COVID-19. Study-level background: T cells, B-cell-depleted T cells, or PBMCs supplied cDNA or gDNA.

The rearrangement uses TRBV28 and TRBJ1-2; no firm D call. The specimen was PBMCs or T cells enriched from blood (not recorded which). The source is a woman aged 55-69 years who had recovered from COVID-19. DNA of the CDR3: TGTGCCAGCAGTTTGCGACAAAACGGCTACACCTTC. This encodes CASSLRQNGYTF.